The 2 T cell receptor beta chains below come from one sample, sequenced in a study of OX40 agonist ivuxolimab in advanced cancers. Here immunoSEQ multiplex PCR was the method, and the copy in TCRdb shows in-frame clones only, minus some. The data hold 40,000 to 55,000 clones, with around four fifths observed a single time. Here the sequenced sample was CD4+ or CD8+ T cells sorted from blood, taken in a trial of the OX40 agonist ivuxolimab. The receptors derive from an adult with an advanced solid tumor such as melanoma, head and neck, liver or kidney cancer.

This sequence joins TRBV6-6 and TRBJ1-1, with 7 bases matching TRBD1. The germline gives CDR1 MNHNY, CDR2 SVGAGI (reference sequence). V shed 10 bases and J 5 bases; nucleotides not matched to a gene: 13. CDR3 length equals 14 residues. The CDR3 sequence: CATAAGGGETEAFF. The CDR3 DNA follows: TGTGCCACAGCGGCAGGGGGTGGCGAGACTGAAGCTTTCTTT.

This chain connects TRBV10-3 to TRBJ2-5; 7 nucleotides match TRBD1. The assigned J gene may be wrong: the sequence end matches TRBJ2-7 better. This CDR3 has 13 amino acids. The germline gives CDR1 ENHRY, CDR2 SYGVKD. CDR3 coding DNA: TGTGCCATCAGGGGACAGAACTCCTACGAGCAGTACTTC. Translating gives CAIRGQNSYEQYF.